The 16 T cell receptor beta chains given below trace back to one sample, sequenced in a study of blood T cell repertoires in COVID-19. Here immunoSEQ multiplex PCR was the method, and the copy in TCRdb shows in-frame clones only, minus some. The profile shows under 200,000 clones, just under 85% of them singletons. The specimen sequenced was peripheral blood. These receptors were collected from a woman aged 80 or over with COVID-19, enrolled during active disease.

The rearrangement joins TRBV18 to TRBJ2-7; 8 nucleotides align to TRBD1. The CDR3 spans 14 residues. Germline V lookup: CDR1 KGHSH, CDR2 LQKENI. With V trimmed by 5 bases and J by 3 bases, 6 bases remained unmatched. As DNA, the CDR3 is TGTGCCAGCTCAAGATTACAGGGGGTCTACGAGCAGTACTTC. It is translated as CASSRLQGVYEQYF.

This clone was counted a single time. J is TRBJ2-7 and V is TRBV3-1 (or the pseudogene TRBV3-2); TRBD2 might be the D (5 bases). Trimming stripped 1 base from V and 1 base from J, with 8 bases between. The CDR3 loop spans 14 amino acids. Per germline, CDR1 LGHDT and CDR2 YNNKEL (reference sequence). DNA of the CDR3: TGTGCCAGCAGCCAAGCAGCGGAATCCTACGAGCAGTACTTC. Its protein product is CASSQAAESYEQYF.

The gene calls are TRBV12-3 or TRBV12-4 and TRBJ2-5; D might be TRBD1 (6 bases). V gave up 8 bases and J gave up 2 bases, with 12 bases separating them. This CDR3 region has 13 residues. The CDR3 DNA reads as TGTGCCAGCCGAAGGACAGTTCAAGAGACCCAGTACTTC. Residues: CASRRTVQETQYF.

V gene TRBV6-6 combines with J gene TRBJ2-3; 9 bases fit TRBD2. The trim removed 4 bases at V and 6 bases at J, leaving 8 bases unmatched. The CDR3 has 15 residues. The germline V gene encodes CDR1 MNHNY and CDR2 SVGAGI (reference sequence). The CDR3 is CASSSKGLAGDTQYF. As DNA, the CDR3 is TGTGCCAGCAGTTCGAAGGGACTAGCAGGGGATACGCAGTATTTT.

This sequence joins TRBV23-1 and TRBJ1-1; D uncertain. TRBV23-1 is classed as an ORF, of uncertain function. V lost 4 bases, J lost 0 bases, and 12 bases lay in between. The CDR3 is 15 amino acids. The CDR3 nucleotides are TGCGCCAGCAGTCCACCGACAAGTTTGAACACTGAAGCTTTCTTT. Translated, it gives CASSPPTSLNTEAFF.

The genes are TRBV28 and TRBJ2-5; D is uncertain. Looked up from germline, CDR1 is MDHEN and CDR2 is SYDVKM. V was pared by 5 bases and J by 1 base, with 8 bases between. The CDR3 has 13 residues. This CDR3 is CASSPHTQETQYF. The CDR3 DNA reads as TGTGCCAGCAGTCCACACACCCAAGAGACCCAGTACTTC.

The chain uses TRBV5-6 and TRBJ1-2, with TRBD1 matching 9 bases. The V and J ends lost 5 bases and 6 bases, in that order; junction bases with no gene match: 8. CDR1 and CDR2 (germline): SGHDT, YYEEEE. This CDR3 is built from 14 residues. The CDR3 loop reads CASRPWDREHGYTF. CDR3 nucleotide sequence: TGTGCCAGCAGACCATGGGACAGGGAACATGGCTACACCTTC.

The chain has TRBV29-1 and TRBJ1-2; 8 bases match TRBD1. This CDR3 spans 13 amino acids. Trimming at V came to 7 bases and at J to 8 bases, leaving 12 bases not matched to a gene. In germline, CDR1 is SQVTM, CDR2 ANQGSEA. The CDR3 DNA reads as TGCAGCGCACGAGGGACAGGAGTGGGAGGCTACACCTTC. Encoded protein: CSARGTGVGGYTF.

The chain joins TRBV24-1 to TRBJ1-5; 7 bases agree with TRBD1. This CDR3 has 13 amino acids. The trim removed 8 bases at V and 9 bases at J, leaving 9 bases unmatched. Germline values: CDR1 KGHDR, CDR2 SFDVKD. The CDR3 DNA follows: TGTGCCACCAAAGGGACAGTGGGTGGGCCCCAGCATTTT. Translating gives CATKGTVGGPQHF.

The CDR3 DNA sequence: TGTGCCACCAGCAGAGTGAGGGGGCCCTCCTACGAGCAGTACTTC. Its protein is CATSRVRGPSYEQYF. The V call is TRBV15, the J call TRBJ2-7; 7 bases line up with TRBD1. The CDR3 contains 15 residues. Germline V gene lookup returns CDR1 LNHNV and CDR2 YYDKDF (reference sequence). Trimming removed 1 base from V and 0 bases from J; junction bases left unmatched: 3.

This chain joins TRBV27 and TRBJ1-6; the match to TRBD1 covers 10 bases. Trimming at V came to 5 bases and at J to 1 base, leaving 8 bases not matched to a gene. Germline V lookup: CDR1 MNHEY, CDR2 SMNVEV (reference sequence). This CDR3 is 18 amino acids long. CDR3 sequence reads: CASSPRTGGWSYNSPLHF. CDR3 coding DNA: TGTGCCAGCAGTCCTCGGACAGGGGGTTGGTCCTATAATTCACCCCTCCACTTT.

V is TRBV6-2 or TRBV6-3 and J is TRBJ1-2, with D perhaps TRBD1 (5 bases). Trimming pared 2 bases from V and 8 bases from J, leaving 9 bases between. Germline V gene data show CDR1 as MNHEY and CDR2 as SVGEGT. The CDR3 sequence is 12 residues long. The CDR3 reads CASSYGTGGYTF. The DNA of the CDR3 is TGTGCCAGCAGTTACGGGACTGGAGGCTACACCTTC.

This sequence joins TRBV25-1 and TRBJ2-1; no definite D call. This CDR3 has 13 residues. Germline V lookup: CDR1 MGHDK, CDR2 SYGVNS. V was trimmed by 0 bases and J by 4 bases, leaving 4 bases between them. DNA for the CDR3: TGTGCCAGCAGTGAATACGGGTACAATGAGCAGTTCTTC. This gives the protein CASSEYGYNEQFF. The variable domain in full, completed from reference TRBV25-1 and TRBJ2-1, reads EADIYQTPRYLVIGTGKKITLECSQTMGHDKMYWYQQDPGMELHLIHYSYGVNSTEKGDLSSESTVSRIRTEHFPLTLESARPSHTSQYLCASSEYGYNEQFFGPGTRLTVL.

The chain recombines TRBV10-1 with TRBJ1-2; no reliable D call. Trimming removed 0 bases at V and 4 bases at J, with 9 bases between. CDR1 and CDR2 (germline): WNHNN, SYGVQD (reference sequence). This CDR3 has 14 amino acids. CDR3 bases: TGCGCCAGCAGTGAGTCGGGCAGCTCCTATGGCTACACCTTC. Translating it yields CASSESGSSYGYTF.

V gene TRBV5-6 combines with J gene TRBJ2-7, with 12 positions matching TRBD1. This CDR3 is 15 amino acids long. The V gene's germline CDR1 is SGHDT and CDR2 YYEEEE. V dropped 4 bases and J dropped 3; count of bases not matched to a gene: 5. Here the CDR3 reads CASSRDRGLFYEQYF. The CDR3 DNA sequence: TGTGCCAGCAGCCGGGACAGGGGGCTTTTCTACGAGCAGTACTTC.

The rearrangement uses TRBV10-2 and TRBJ2-1; 9 positions agree with TRBD2. Germline-derived CDR1 and CDR2 are WSHSY and SAAADI. The V gene end was trimmed by 6 bases and the J gene end by 0 bases; junction bases not matched to a gene: 3. This CDR3 has 15 amino acids. The CDR3 DNA reads TGCGCCAGCAGAGATAGCGGGAGCTCCTACAATGAGCAGTTCTTC. Translation: CASRDSGSSYNEQFF.